These 30 T cell receptor beta chains were sequenced from one sample in a study of identical twins. TCRdb reprocessed the 5' RACE reads with MiXCR, giving one entry per CDR3 protein. The table has about 550,000 distinct CDR3 sequences, around 24% seen once; the top ten hold approximately 0.5%. These data were also reused for a study on yellow fever vaccine responses in identical twins.

Sequenced: CD4+ T cells sorted from blood. These TCRs come from a woman aged 18 to 35 in good health.

This clonotype was found a few times. V gene TRBV11-2 combines with J gene TRBJ2-1; perhaps TRBD2 as D (5 bases). Per germline, CDR1 SGHAT and CDR2 FQNNGV. V lost 7 bases, J lost 5 bases, and 30 bases lay in between. The CDR3 length is 19 residues. This CDR3 is CASTPTSGGLVWGNNEQFF. For the CDR3, the DNA is TGTGCCAGCACCCCGACCTCGGGCGGGCTAGTCTGGGGTAACAATGAGCAGTTCTTC.

This clonotype was seen more than once but under ten times. V and J are TRBV27 and TRBJ1-1; 10 bases align to TRBD1. Germline V CDR1 and CDR2: MNHEY, SMNVEV (reference sequence). Trimming cost V 6 bases and J 6 bases; bases outside gene matches: 10. The CDR3 sequence is 15 residues long. In nucleotides, the CDR3 is TGTGCCAGCAGACGAAGTCAGGGACAGGGGTCTGAAGCTTTCTTT. This encodes CASRRSQGQGSEAFF.

The V and J genes are TRBV10-3 and TRBJ2-3; D possibly corresponds to TRBD2 (5 bases). Between the trimmed V and J ends, which lost 11 bases and 1 base, there was a span of 13 bases. This CDR3 has 13 residues. From germline, CDR1 is ENHRY and CDR2 SYGVKD. CDR3 loop: CALRPGGTDTQYF. In nucleotides, the CDR3 is TGTGCCTTACGTCCCGGGGGCACAGATACGCAGTATTTT.

This sequence joins TRBV29-1 and TRBJ2-1; 7 nucleotides align to TRBD1. The CDR3 length is 14 residues. Germline CDR1 reads SQVTM; CDR2 reads ANQGSEA. V gave up 4 bases and J gave up 1 base; unmatched junction bases: 4. The CDR3 DNA is TGCAGCGTTGCATCAGGGGGATCCTACAATGAGCAGTTCTTC. Amino acid sequence: CSVASGGSYNEQFF.

This clonotype was seen only a few times. The chain employs TRBV12-3 or TRBV12-4 and TRBJ2-2; D gene ambiguous. This CDR3 region has 15 residues. V dropped 3 bases and J dropped 1 base, with 9 bases sitting between them. CDR3 sequence: CASSLTQVNTGELFF. The CDR3 DNA reads TGTGCCAGCAGTTTGACGCAGGTGAACACCGGGGAGCTGTTTTTT.

The V and J genes are TRBV29-1 and TRBJ2-1; 8 positions agree with TRBD2. The CDR3 contains 13 residues. Germline trimming cut 3 bases from V and 7 bases from J; bases unmatched to any gene: 5. In germline, CDR1 is SQVTM, CDR2 ANQGSEA. DNA for the CDR3: TGCAGCGTTGAGACTAGCGCGGGAAATGAGCAGTTCTTC. Translating gives CSVETSAGNEQFF.

The table lists this clonotype with a few counts. This chain uses TRBV20-1 with TRBJ2-3; maybe TRBD1 (6 bases). V lost 6 bases and J lost 2, with 21 bases in between. The CDR3 has 16 residues. Germline V gene lookup returns CDR1 DFQATT and CDR2 SNEGSKA (reference sequence). The CDR3 here is CSAPLGTPRFTDTQYF. CDR3 sequence (DNA): TGCAGTGCCCCCCTGGGGACACCCCGATTCACAGATACGCAGTATTTT.

This chain uses TRBV3-1 with TRBJ2-2; D not certain. The germline CDR1 and CDR2 sequences are LGHDT and YNNKEL (reference sequence). CDR3 length: 14 residues. The V end lost 5 bases, the J end lost 0 bases, and 7 bases lay between the germline ends. The CDR3 region has the DNA TGTGCCAGCAGCTCGGTTGCGAACACCGGGGAGCTGTTTTTT. Its protein product is CASSSVANTGELFF.

The chain is built from TRBV20-1 and TRBJ1-6; D remains unclear. CDR1 is DFQATT and CDR2 is SNEGSKA in the germline V gene (reference sequence). This CDR3 spans 15 amino acids. V was cut by 3 bases and J by 0 bases, with 9 bases left in between. CDR3: CSARVEGSYNSPLHF. The CDR3 region has the DNA TGCAGTGCTAGGGTAGAGGGCTCCTATAATTCACCCCTCCACTTT.

This clonotype has a handful of counts. The genes are TRBV2 and TRBJ2-2; D assignment may be TRBD1 or TRBD2 (5 bases each). The CDR3 runs 15 residues. Trimming shortened V by 6 bases and J by 0 bases, and 11 bases separated the two germline ends. Germline V gene lookup returns CDR1 SNHLY and CDR2 FYNNEI. The CDR3 coding sequence is TGTGCCAGCAGGGAGGAGACAGCGAACACCGGGGAGCTGTTTTTT. Amino acids: CASREETANTGELFF.

The chain combines TRBV18 with TRBJ2-7; TRBD1 aligns across 9 bases. Germline trimming cut 3 bases from V and 2 bases from J; bases unmatched to any gene: 5. Germline CDR1 and CDR2: KGHSH and LQKENI. The CDR3 consists of 15 residues. The CDR3 reads CASSPLGQGAYEQYF. The CDR3 region has the DNA TGTGCCAGCTCACCCCTGGGACAGGGAGCCTACGAGCAGTACTTC.

The table lists this clonotype with a few counts. This chain joins TRBV29-1 and TRBJ1-2, with TRBD1 matching over 7 bases. The CDR3 loop spans 13 amino acids. The germline gives CDR1 SQVTM, CDR2 ANQGSEA. V shed 2 bases, J shed 8 bases, and the junction held 8 bases outside the gene matches. The CDR3, as DNA: TGCAGCGTTGAACACCAGACAGGGACCGGCTACACCTTC. This gives the protein CSVEHQTGTGYTF.

This clonotype was found many times. The junction differs from germline at one of its ends, possibly a read error. CDR3 amino acids: CASSGSYEQYF. As DNA, the CDR3 is TGTGCCAGCAGTGGCTCCTACGAGCAGTACTTC. The chain combines TRBV5-1 with TRBJ2-7; D ambiguous. The CDR3 has 11 amino acids. Per germline, CDR1 SGHRS and CDR2 YFSETQ.

This chain uses TRBV7-9 with TRBJ2-3; D is unresolved. Germline V gene lookup returns CDR1 SEHNR and CDR2 FQNEAQ (reference sequence). The CDR3 is 16 residues long. The germline V and J ends were trimmed by 2 bases and 0 bases, with 12 bases remaining between them. The CDR3 DNA follows: TGTGCCAGCAGCTTAAATAGGCAGGCGAGCACAGATACGCAGTATTTT. This encodes CASSLNRQASTDTQYF.

There are a few counts of this clonotype. The chain employs TRBV2 and TRBJ1-5, with D unclear. This CDR3 is 15 amino acids long. Germline CDR1 and CDR2: SNHLY and FYNNEI. Trimming shortened V by 5 bases and J by 4 bases, and 15 bases separated the two germline ends. The CDR3 here is CASSQQQLQNQPQHF. For the CDR3, the DNA is TGTGCCAGCAGTCAACAACAGTTGCAGAATCAGCCCCAGCATTTT.

This clonotype came up a few times. This chain connects TRBV7-2 to TRBJ2-7; D may be TRBD1 (5 bases). Trimming left V 5 bases short and J 3 bases short, with 14 bases between. The CDR3 is 14 amino acids. Germline CDR1 SGHTA, CDR2 FQGNSA. In DNA, the CDR3 is TGTGCCAGCAGCCCGAGGACATTAAACTACGAGCAGTACTTC. Protein product: CASSPRTLNYEQYF.

The J gene is TRBJ2-7, the V gene TRBV20-1, with D unresolved. The length of the CDR3 is 15 residues. The V gene's germline CDR1 is DFQATT and CDR2 SNEGSKA (reference sequence). The V end was cut by 2 bases, the J end by 1 base, with 15 bases between. CDR3 sequence: CSARRASADSYEQYV. The CDR3 nucleotides are TGCAGTGCTAGAAGGGCGTCAGCCGATTCCTACGAGCAGTACGTC.

The gene calls are TRBV4-1 and TRBJ2-2, with D unclear. The germline CDR1 and CDR2 sequences are MGHRA and YSYEKL. V lost 5 bases and J 5 bases, leaving 9 bases between the germline ends. This CDR3 contains 13 residues. CDR3 amino acids: CASSLKSTGELFF. For the CDR3, the DNA is TGCGCCAGCAGCTTAAAAAGTACCGGGGAGCTGTTTTTT.

The J gene is TRBJ1-5, the V gene TRBV10-3; weak D call: TRBD1 (5 bases). This CDR3 is 13 amino acids long. The germline V and J ends were trimmed by 6 bases and 3 bases, with 9 bases remaining between them. The V gene's germline CDR1 is ENHRY and CDR2 SYGVKD. For the CDR3, the DNA is TGTGCCATCAGCCCAGGGCCCAATCAGCCCCAGCATTTT. It codes for CAISPGPNQPQHF.

This rearrangement joins TRBV28 to TRBJ1-5, with 11 bases fitting TRBD1. Trimming removed 6 bases from V and 1 base from J; junction bases left unmatched: 5. The CDR3 has 16 residues. Germline-derived CDR1 and CDR2 are MDHEN and SYDVKM. Here the CDR3 reads CASSSGDRGSNQPQHF. The CDR3 nucleotides are TGTGCCAGCAGCTCGGGGGACAGGGGGAGCAATCAGCCCCAGCATTTT.

The table lists this clonotype with a few counts. The genes are TRBV20-1 and TRBJ2-7; TRBD2 matches 7 bases. This CDR3 has 15 residues. J was trimmed by 1 base and V by 1 base; bases with no gene match: 7. Germline V gene sequence: CDR1 DFQATT, CDR2 SNEGSKA (reference sequence). The CDR3 DNA sequence: TGCAGTGCTAGAGCCCACGGGGGGATTTCCTACGAGCAGTACTTC. This translates into CSARAHGGISYEQYF.

DNA for the CDR3: TGTGCCACCAGTGACCGCAATAATGAGCAGTTCTTC. Amino acids: CATSDRNNEQFF. The chain carries TRBV24-1 and TRBJ2-1; D is unclear. CDR3 length equals 12 residues. Germline-derived CDR1 and CDR2 are KGHDR and SFDVKD. V was shortened by 4 bases and J by 7 bases, with 7 bases between the two germline ends.

V and J are TRBV10-1 and TRBJ2-1; D remains unclear. Trimming removed 2 bases at V and 6 bases at J, with 8 bases between. Germline loops: CDR1 WNHNN, CDR2 SYGVQD (reference sequence). The CDR3 loop spans 13 amino acids. DNA for the CDR3: TGCGCCAGCAGTGAGAAGGCCAGCAATGAGCAGTTCTTC. It codes for CASSEKASNEQFF.

The chain couples TRBV29-1 to TRBJ1-1, with 8 nucleotides matching TRBD1. Germline CDR1 reads SQVTM; CDR2 reads ANQGSEA. Trimming took 7 bases from V and 7 from J; bases not matched to a gene: 8. The CDR3 is 12 residues long. The CDR3 is CSARQGLIEAFF. The CDR3 coding sequence is TGCAGCGCACGACAGGGGCTAATTGAAGCTTTCTTT.

This clonotype has a count of ten or more. This chain uses TRBV20-1 with TRBJ2-7, with 8 bases lining up with TRBD1. Unmatched junction bases numbered 7, after V lost 0 bases and J lost 6 bases. This CDR3 is built from 14 residues. Germline values: CDR1 DFQATT, CDR2 SNEGSKA (reference sequence). CDR3 amino acids: CSARDPRGPREQYF. CDR3 coding DNA: TGCAGTGCTAGAGATCCCAGGGGGCCCCGCGAGCAGTACTTC.

V is TRBV19 and J is TRBJ2-1; unclear D gene. This CDR3 is 15 amino acids long. V was trimmed by 4 bases and J by 0 bases, leaving 10 bases between them. Germline loops: CDR1 LNHDA, CDR2 SQIVND (reference sequence). CDR3 DNA: TGTGCCAGTAGTACCTACACGAGCTCCTACAATGAGCAGTTCTTC. Translated: CASSTYTSSYNEQFF.

This clonotype was observed a handful of times. The chain combines TRBV28 with TRBJ1-5; possibly TRBD1 for D (5 bases). CDR1 is MDHEN and CDR2 is SYDVKM in the germline V gene. The CDR3 spans 15 residues. The V and J ends lost 6 bases and 7 bases respectively, with 19 bases between them. The CDR3 sequence: CASSPRTLFYQPQHF. The DNA for the CDR3 is TGTGCCAGCAGCCCTAGGACACTATTTTACCAGCCCCAGCATTTT.

The V gene is TRBV29-1, the J gene TRBJ2-2, with 9 positions matching TRBD1. After removal of 7 bases from V and 0 bases from J, the junction contained 3 bases not matched to a gene. The CDR3 spans 14 residues. Germline loops: CDR1 SQVTM, CDR2 ANQGSEA. Here the CDR3 DNA reads TGCAGCGCTGGGGACAGGGCGAACACCGGGGAGCTGTTTTTT. Amino acids: CSAGDRANTGELFF.

The gene calls are TRBV6-2 or TRBV6-3 and TRBJ2-7; perhaps TRBD1 as D (5 bases). The germline CDR1 and CDR2 sequences are MNHEY and SVGEGT. Trimming cost V 6 bases and J 3 bases, with 18 bases left between them. The CDR3 runs to 15 residues. The CDR3 nucleotides read TGTGCCAGCAGGGAGCTACTCAGGGTGGACTACGAGCAGTACTTC. Its protein is CASRELLRVDYEQYF.

V and J are TRBV5-1 and TRBJ2-1; no firm D call. Germline loops: CDR1 SGHRS, CDR2 YFSETQ. Deletions cut 4 bases from V and 5 bases from J, with 7 bases between. The CDR3 is 12 amino acids. The CDR3 protein is CASSKTNNEQFF. The CDR3 DNA reads TGCGCCAGCAGCAAGACAAACAATGAGCAGTTCTTC.